This T cell receptor beta chain was captured in a study of cytomegalovirus exposure and HLA in healthy donors. Nominally healthy donors provided the samples, though records likely missed some immune exposures. The PCR employed 60 Vbeta primers together with 13 Jbeta primers. Clones were sequenced by immunoSEQ multiplex PCR, and TCRdb holds only the in-frame ones, with some missing. In the table there are approximately 140,000 clones, 70% to 80% of which are singletons. Sequenced material: PBMCs. The source of this sequence is a woman aged 40 to 55 in good health and CMV-seropositive.

The CDR3 DNA sequence: TGTGCCAGCAGCTGGGCAACCGGGGAGCTGTTTTTT. This translates into CASSWATGELFF. The chain employs TRBV7-2 and TRBJ2-2; D remains unclear. This CDR3 is built from 12 residues. Germline V lookup: CDR1 SGHTA, CDR2 FQGNSA. V was shortened by 4 bases and J by 5 bases, with 5 bases between the two germline ends.